The TCR beta chain under discussion was sequenced for a study of cytomegalovirus exposure and HLA in healthy donors (dated 2017 in TCRdb). A note on the overall study: According to a later analysis, one platform produced both the 120 validation repertoires and the approximately 600 repertoires of the first cohort. The study was designed to test whether signatures of past pathogen exposure could be identified by cataloging public T cell receptors. Along with the approximately 650-subject first cohort, a separate validation cohort of around 120 different subjects was used. The study combined high-throughput TCR immunosequencing, statistical association of individual TCRs with disease status, and machine learning to predict cytomegalovirus infection status. The paper as a whole reports these results and caveats: While some public TCRs were present in many individuals, most TCR sequences turned up only very rarely across donors. Of the cluster scores, approximately 95% were above 0 in a later analysis, which found that TCRs clustered in the first cohort also tended to co-occur in the 95 to 150 validation repertoires. In vitro tests confirmed that a few of the cytomegalovirus-associated TCR beta chains recognize cytomegalovirus antigens. The classifier was reported to diagnose cytomegalovirus status with high specificity and sensitivity in both the original cohort and the validation cohort. The study gave a list of around 170 TCR beta chains associated with cytomegalovirus. It was suggested by the authors that the approach could potentially be generalized to other disease states and immunological phenotypes. All 120 or so repertoires were used to score co-occurrence in the validation cohort in a later analysis, because that analysis had no HLA typing for the cohort.

Library method: the immunoSEQ multiplex PCR assay. The study's own analysis went as follows. A statistical classification framework was built to diagnose cytomegalovirus status from the catalog of TCR beta chain sequences. Here the immuneACCESS table is served through TCRdb, limited to in-frame sequences with V and J called. Missing clones are a known gap in these copies; in checked studies unresolved V genes cover under half, and the rest lacks a known reason. Clone size and V and J calls were adopted from that table, with D and trimming inferred from the DNA. The sample table shows over 200,000 clones, and over 65% are seen once. Roughly 5.5% of the sample belongs to the ten largest clones. As to this clone: What antigen it recognizes has not been identified. Per-base qualities were not stored, and no clone one base away is much larger.

Donors formed part of the validation cohort, which comprised 120 subjects and was distinct from the first cohort of fewer than 750 subjects. Deletion took 4 bases off V and 4 bases off J, with a span of 11 bases between the germline ends. Sequences SGHRS (CDR1) and YFSETQ (CDR2) are obtained from the germline V gene. The CDR3 has 14 amino acids, counting the end cysteine and phenylalanine. Left in the record is the CDR3 DNA by itself, 42 bases read in frame from the first base. The specimen was PBMCs. The clonotype was recovered from a woman aged 18-29 years in good health and CMV-seronegative. The rearrangement joined TRBV5-1 to TRBJ2-2; no D gene can be assigned with confidence. The CDR3 region reads CASSQIGFTGELFF. The DNA is TGCGCCAGCAGCCAGATCGGTTTCACCGGGGAGCTGTTTTTT.